This TCR beta chain stems from a study of T-cell reconstitution after alpha-beta-depleted transplantation in children. Germline CDR1 and CDR2: SQVTM and ANQGSEA. Trimming cost V 4 bases and J 1 base, with 11 bases left between them. CDR3 length: 13 residues. Preparing the TCRbeta library involved the use of unique molecular identifiers. Using its own MiXCR run on the PCR reads, TCRdb lists one record per CDR3 protein. The sample lists about 600,000 distinct CDR3 sequences, over 9.5% occurring once. V gene TRBV29-1 combines with J gene TRBJ2-7, with TRBD2 as a possible D gene (6 bases). The sequences come from PBMCs from the stem cell graft donor, collected from the stem cell graft. The receptor was derived from a human donor who donated a stem cell graft to a child with acute myeloid leukemia. The CDR3 DNA reads as TGCAGCGTTGTACCTAGCGATTCCTACGAGCAGTACTTC. Protein sequence: CSVVPSDSYEQYF.